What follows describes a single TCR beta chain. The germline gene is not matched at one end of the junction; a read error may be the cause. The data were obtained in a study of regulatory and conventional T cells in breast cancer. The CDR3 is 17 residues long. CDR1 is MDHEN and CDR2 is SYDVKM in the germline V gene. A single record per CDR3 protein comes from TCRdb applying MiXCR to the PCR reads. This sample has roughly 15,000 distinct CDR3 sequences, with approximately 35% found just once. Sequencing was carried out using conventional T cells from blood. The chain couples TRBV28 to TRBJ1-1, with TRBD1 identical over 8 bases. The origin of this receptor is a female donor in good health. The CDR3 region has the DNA TGTGCCAGCAGCAATCCCGGACAGGGACGTTTGAACGCTGAAGCTTTCTTT. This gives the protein CASSNPGQGRLNAEAFF.